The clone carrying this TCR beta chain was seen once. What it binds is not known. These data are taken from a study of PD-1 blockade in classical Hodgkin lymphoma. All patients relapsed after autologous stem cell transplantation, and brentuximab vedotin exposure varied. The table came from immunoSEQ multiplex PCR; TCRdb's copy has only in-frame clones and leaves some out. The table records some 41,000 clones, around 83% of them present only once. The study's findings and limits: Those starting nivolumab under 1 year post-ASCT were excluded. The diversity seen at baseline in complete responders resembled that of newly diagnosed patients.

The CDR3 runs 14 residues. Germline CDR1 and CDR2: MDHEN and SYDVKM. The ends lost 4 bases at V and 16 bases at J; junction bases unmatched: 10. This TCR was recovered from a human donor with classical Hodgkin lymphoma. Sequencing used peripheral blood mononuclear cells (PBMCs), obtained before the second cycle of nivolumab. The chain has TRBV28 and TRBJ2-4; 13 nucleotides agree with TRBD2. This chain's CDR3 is CASSSRPTSGGAYF. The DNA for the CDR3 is TGTGCCAGCAGTTCACGCCCAACTAGCGGGGGGGCCTACTTC.